Listed below are T cell receptor beta chains from one sample, sequenced in a study of sequential checkpoint blockade in melanoma. Assay: immunoSEQ multiplex PCR; the TCRdb copy retains only in-frame clones and omits some. Of around 2,000 clones listed, over 15% are singletons. Specimen: tumor tissue (inferred from file names), collected from a patient given nivolumab and ipilimumab in sequence. The origin of the receptors is a human donor with melanoma. Each CDR3 is given with its conserved first and last residue. The size of a clone is reported for some rows only, either as once, few or many, or as a class for expanded clones.

>NA|TRBV5-1
CASSSSGGENTEAFF
>few|TRBV6-8
CASNEGADTEAFF
>NA|TRBV19
CASSIETRYPGSEQYF
>NA|TRBV19
CASNGGRDTGELFF
>many|TRBV11-3
CASSLRDRGNYEQYF
>NA|TRBV6-8
CASSQTRGEQFF
>few|TRBV11-3
CASTLGLAGNNEQFF
>large|TRBV28
CASNQEQYNEQFF
>many|TRBV11-3
CASSPRQGWNYGYTF
>NA|TRBV23-1
CASSLGFRDETFF
>NA|TRBV14
CASSRTPSGSFTGELFF
>medium-sized|TRBV12-5
CASGLVAGIDNSPLHF
>NA|TRBV25-1
CASSEQGGADTQYF
>medium-sized|TRBV6-8
CASREGFSGGYTF
>medium-sized|TRBV6-8
CASSFGQGMGEQYF
>NA|TRBV9
CASSPGTSPHEQYF
>medium-sized|TRBV6-8
CASSYSTGSPPLHF
>few|TRBV18
CASSPLDSAEGEQFF
>NA|TRBV30
CAWSVDSNQPQHF
>NA|TRBV6-8
CAIKGAGSNEQFF
>NA|TRBV6-8
CASSQREAYNEQFF
>large|TRBV11-3
CASSLVQGLTDTQYF
>NA|TRBV23-1
CASSPTLGETQYF
>NA|TRBV29-1
CSIRSWGQGNYEQYF
>NA|TRBV28
CASSYSDHQPQHF
>NA|TRBV14
CASSQDVGDLSKNIQYF
>NA|TRBV6-8
CASSYSFNRRLNTEAFF
>NA|TRBV27
CASSLSPGANYGYTF
>NA|TRBV15
CATSRPGSGGGFTGELFF
>NA|TRBV19
CASSIGSSYNEQFF
>many|TRBV11-3
CASSSVGQGMRNTIYF
>medium-sized|TRBV12-5
CASTFGDTNTEAFF
>NA|TRBV7-1
CASSSSGEETQYF
>NA|TRBV4-1
CASSLGSGTTFF
>NA|TRBV15
CATSISRDRGESYNEQFF
>NA|TRBV5-1
CASTPSTGKSDTQYF
>NA|TRBV28
CASSLRLDNYEQYF
>many|TRBV11-3
CASSLGQGRGNSYTEAFF
>few|TRBV28
CASSFPSGRASDTQYF
>many|TRBV9
CASSLGPTPYEQYF
>hyperexpanded|TRBV9
CASSVDGGASEKLFF
>few|TRBV28
CASSLSQATDYGYTF
>NA|TRBV29-1
CSVEDGVPGTDTQYF
>NA|TRBV11-3
CASSPPEGRSYNEQFF
>NA|TRBV28
CASSSPAAGSTDTQYF
>NA|TRBV25-1
CASSLNRDTDTQYF
>NA|TRBV6-8
CASSFRRGTEAFF
>NA|TRBV6-7
CASLSRQAFNYGYTF
>NA|TRBV9
CASSSGRAADTQYF
>NA|TRBV12-5
CASGANSLGVHEQYF
>NA|TRBV5-1
CASSSTGTTYEQYF
>medium-sized|TRBV11-3
CASSFGLAEDEQFF
>NA|TRBV28
CASRTGNMNTEAFF
>medium-sized|TRBV15
CATSTSRTEGELFF
>few|TRBV10-3
CAISESEEPYEQYF